The 27 T cell receptor beta chains given below trace back to one sample, sequenced in a study of shared clonotypes between healthy human individuals. Measured with immunoSEQ multiplex PCR; TCRdb has only the in-frame clones, and not every one. Among about 980,000 clones, 70% to 85% were seen once, and the ten largest hold over 1.3%. Sample: memory CD4+ T cells sorted from blood. Subset specified: CD45RA-negative fraction. The receptors were gathered from a young man in good health.

V and J are TRBV7-2 and TRBJ2-7; D gene ambiguous. Germline V gene data show CDR1 as SGHTA and CDR2 as FQGNSA. The germline V and J ends were trimmed by 1 base and 2 bases, with 15 bases remaining between them. This CDR3 spans 16 amino acids. The chain's CDR3 is CASSLGVGGAAYEQYF. The CDR3 DNA sequence: TGTGCCAGCAGCTTAGGGGTAGGCGGTGCAGCCTACGAGCAGTACTTC.

This clone came up a few times. This sequence joins TRBV19 and TRBJ1-2; D call uncertain. The germline gives CDR1 LNHDA, CDR2 SQIVND (reference sequence). The CDR3 totals 16 residues. V lost 6 bases and J 8 bases, leaving 25 bases between the germline ends. The CDR3 sequence is CASRDRKYTLTSGYTF. The CDR3 DNA reads TGTGCCAGTAGGGACCGCAAGTACACCTTGACCTCAGGCTACACCTTC. The variable domain in full, completed from reference TRBV19 and TRBJ1-2, reads DGGITQSPKYLFRKEGQNVTLSCEQNLNHDAMYWYRQDPGQGLRLIYYSQIVNDFQKGDIAEGYSVSREKKESFPLTVTSAQKNPTAFYLCASRDRKYTLTSGYTFGSGTRLTVV.

The chain carries TRBV6-5 and TRBJ2-1, with 10 positions matching TRBD2. After removal of 2 bases from V and 10 bases from J, the junction contained 11 bases not matched to a gene. This CDR3 comprises 16 residues. CDR1 and CDR2 from the germline V gene are MNHEY and SVGAGI. The CDR3 DNA follows: TGTGCCAGCAGTTACGGGCAGCCGACTAGCGGGTGGGAGCAGTTCTTC. As protein: CASSYGQPTSGWEQFF.

The chain employs TRBV4-1 and TRBJ1-1, with D perhaps TRBD1 (5 bases). Germline V gives CDR1 MGHRA, CDR2 YSYEKL. This CDR3 spans 17 amino acids. Trimming stripped 2 bases from V and 7 bases from J, with 23 bases between. DNA of the CDR3: TGCGCCAGCAGCCAAAGTGGGTCCCGGGGCCGGGGGGGTGAAGCTTTCTTT. This encodes CASSQSGSRGRGGEAFF.

V gene TRBV5-1 combines with J gene TRBJ1-3, with 9 bases lining up with TRBD1. The CDR3 is 15 amino acids. V was clipped by 4 bases and J by 4 bases; unmatched bases: 6. Germline loops: CDR1 SGHRS, CDR2 YFSETQ. CDR3 sequence reads: CASSPGTGNGNTIYF. The CDR3 DNA reads TGCGCCAGCAGCCCCGGGACAGGGAACGGAAACACCATATATTTT.

This clone turned up a few times. Other nucleotide sequences in the sample specify the same CDR3. The chain combines TRBV30 with TRBJ2-2, with D hard to call. The CDR3 sequence is 14 residues long. V was pared by 0 bases and J by 1 base, with 6 bases between. Germline-derived CDR1 and CDR2 are GTSNPN and SVGIG (reference sequence). The CDR3 bases are TGTGCCTGGAGTGTACTACAGAACACCGGGGAGCTGTTTTTT. It encodes CAWSVLQNTGELFF. The entire variable domain, with the rest obtained from reference TRBV30 and TRBJ2-2, is as follows: SQTIHQWPATLVQPVGSPLSLECTVEGTSNPNLYWYRQAAGRGLQLLFYSVGIGQISSEVPQNLSASRPQDRQFILSSKKLLLSDSGFYLCAWSVLQNTGELFFGEGSRLTVL.

V is TRBV21-1 and J is TRBJ1-6. TRBV21-1 is a documented pseudogene. The CDR3 is 15 amino acids. The CDR3: CASSKRGGIGVPLHF. As DNA, the CDR3 is TGTGCCAGCAGCAAAAGGGGAGGGATAGGGGTCCCCCTCCACTTT.

About this clone: Since a much larger clone is just one base distant, this may be a read error. Additional DNA sequences in this sample encode the identical CDR3. The chain uses TRBV5-6 and TRBJ1-5; D remains unclear. V lost 0 bases and J 3 bases, leaving 4 bases between the germline ends. Per germline, CDR1 SGHDT and CDR2 YYEEEE. The CDR3 is 13 residues long. The CDR3 loop reads CASSLGPNQPQHF. The CDR3 DNA reads as TGTGCCAGCAGCTTGGGACCCAATCAGCCCCAGCATTTT.

This clone was counted between two and nine times. The gene calls are TRBV28 and TRBJ1-5; no reliable D call. The CDR3 has 13 amino acids. Germline V lookup: CDR1 MDHEN, CDR2 SYDVKM. The ends were cut back, 8 bases at V and 3 bases at J, with 11 bases in the middle. CDR3 residues: CASGNRPNQPQHF. The CDR3 DNA is TGTGCCAGCGGTAATAGGCCCAATCAGCCCCAGCATTTT.

The chain employs TRBV5-1 and TRBJ2-7, with 8 bases that match TRBD1. V lost 5 bases to trimming and J lost 4 bases; unmatched junction nucleotides: 11. The CDR3 covers 15 residues. The germline CDR1 and CDR2 sequences are SGHRS and YFSETQ. The CDR3 DNA reads as TGCGCCAGCAGACTCGGGACAGGTATAGGATACGAGCAGTACTTC. Its protein is CASRLGTGIGYEQYF.

V and J are TRBV7-3 and TRBJ1-6; the match to TRBD1 covers 7 bases. V was clipped by 2 bases and J by 7 bases; unmatched bases: 5. Germline V gene data show CDR1 as SGHTA and CDR2 as FQGTGA. This CDR3 has 15 residues. The CDR3 sequence: CASSLAGGGNSPLHF. The CDR3 coding sequence is TGTGCCAGCAGCTTAGCAGGGGGGGGAAATTCACCCCTCCACTTT. The full variable domain, rest sourced from reference TRBV7-3 and TRBJ1-6, is GAGVSQTPSNKVTEKGKYVELRCDPISGHTALYWYRQSLGQGPEFLIYFQGTGAADDSGLPNDRFFAVRPEGSVSTLKIQRTERGDSAVYLCASSLAGGGNSPLHFGNGTRLTVT.

The rearrangement links TRBV6-4 to TRBJ2-7, with a tentative D call TRBD1 (6 bases). Per the germline V gene, CDR1 is MRHNA and CDR2 is SNTAGT. V lost 2 bases, J lost 3 bases, and 14 bases lay in between. The CDR3 is 15 amino acids. CDR3 amino acids: CASSDPRQEDYEQYF. DNA for the CDR3: TGTGCCAGCAGTGACCCGAGACAGGAGGACTACGAGCAGTACTTC.

The rearrangement uses TRBV14 and TRBJ1-1; no definite D call. V was trimmed by 7 bases and J by 0 bases, leaving 9 bases between them. The CDR3 consists of 13 residues. Germline V gives CDR1 SGHDN, CDR2 FVKESK. CDR3 DNA: TGTGCCAGCAAAGTGGGGATGAACACTGAAGCTTTCTTT. Translation gives CASKVGMNTEAFF.

This clone has only one observation. The chain combines TRBV18 with TRBJ2-1; D might be TRBD1 (6 bases). In germline, CDR1 is KGHSH, CDR2 LQKENI. This CDR3 region has 13 residues. The germline V and J ends were trimmed by 1 base and 10 bases, with 11 bases remaining between them. CDR3 DNA: TGTGCCAGCTCACCACTCAGGGGTCAAGAGCAGTTCTTC. Its translation: CASSPLRGQEQFF.

The chain links TRBV5-1 to TRBJ2-7, with D possibly being TRBD2 (6 bases). The CDR3 spans 13 residues. Germline V gene lookup returns CDR1 SGHRS and CDR2 YFSETQ. V was clipped by 4 bases and J by 6 bases, with 14 bases between them. CDR3 sequence: CASSPWGESEQYF. The CDR3, as DNA: TGCGCCAGCAGCCCATGGGGGGAATCCGAGCAGTACTTC.

Worth noting for this clone: This may arise from a read error, as a much more abundant clone is one base away. The V call is TRBV11-3, the J call TRBJ2-2; a possible D gene is TRBD1 (5 bases). CDR1 is SGHNT and CDR2 is YENEEA in the germline V gene. The CDR3 extends over 14 amino acids. V lost 8 bases and J lost 2, with 12 bases in between. CDR3 bases: TGTGCCAGCGGCGCAGGGCCCAACACCGGGGAGCTGTTTTTT. Translated, it gives CASGAGPNTGELFF.

The chain links TRBV28 to TRBJ1-1, with TRBD1 identical over 7 bases. The CDR3 has 13 amino acids. V trimming: 6 bases; J trimming: 7 bases; junction bases outside the gene matches: 8. Germline V gene lookup returns CDR1 MDHEN and CDR2 SYDVKM. The CDR3 is CASRQGGDGEAFF. CDR3 bases: TGTGCCAGCAGACAAGGGGGCGATGGTGAAGCTTTCTTT.

The chain links TRBV5-6 to TRBJ2-7, with D maybe TRBD2 (6 bases). The CDR3 extends over 18 amino acids. Germline V gives CDR1 SGHDT, CDR2 YYEEEE. V lost 2 bases and J lost 0, with 21 bases in between. DNA for the CDR3: TGTGCCAGCAGCTTAACCTCCCTAGCGTGGGGGAGCTCCTACGAGCAGTACTTC. It specifies CASSLTSLAWGSSYEQYF.

The chain couples TRBV19 to TRBJ1-2; D is uncertain. The CDR3 extends over 16 amino acids. Germline CDR1 and CDR2: LNHDA and SQIVND (reference sequence). V was pared by 3 bases and J by 0 bases, with 14 bases between. The CDR3 spells CASSIGQVTTNYGYTF. CDR3 DNA: TGTGCCAGTAGTATTGGGCAGGTCACGACTAACTATGGCTACACCTTC.

The chain uses TRBV10-2 and TRBJ1-1; 8 positions match TRBD1. CDR1 WSHSY and CDR2 SAAADI come from the germline V gene. The CDR3 runs to 14 residues. The V segment lost 5 bases and the J segment 4 bases; nucleotides outside the gene matches: 6. CDR3 sequence reads: CASSPDRAGTEAFF. The CDR3 DNA is TGCGCCAGCAGTCCGGACAGGGCGGGCACTGAAGCTTTCTTT.

This clone has more than one count but fewer than ten. This rearrangement joins TRBV5-1 to TRBJ2-2; D is unclear. The CDR3 length is 14 residues. V was pared by 5 bases and J by 0 bases, with 8 bases between. The germline CDR1 and CDR2 sequences are SGHRS and YFSETQ. CDR3 sequence: CASSSGPNTGELFF. The CDR3 DNA follows: TGCGCCAGCAGTTCCGGACCGAACACCGGGGAGCTGTTTTTT.

The chain recombines TRBV5-1 with TRBJ1-1, with 9 nucleotides matching TRBD1. CDR1 is SGHRS, CDR2 YFSETQ, per germline. The CDR3 has 15 residues. The V gene end was trimmed by 4 bases and the J gene end by 4 bases; junction bases not matched to a gene: 8. This chain's CDR3 is CASSLGATGGTEAFF. In DNA form, the CDR3 reads TGCGCCAGCAGCCTGGGTGCGACAGGGGGCACTGAAGCTTTCTTT.

The chain joins TRBV7-9 to TRBJ1-1; 7 bases map to TRBD1. The CDR3 totals 14 residues. Unmatched junction bases numbered 8, after V lost 5 bases and J lost 5 bases. CDR1 SEHNR and CDR2 FQNEAQ come from the germline V gene (reference sequence). CDR3 sequence reads: CASSLRQGHTEAFF. The CDR3 DNA follows: TGTGCCAGCAGCCTCCGACAGGGTCATACTGAAGCTTTCTTT.

This chain links TRBV6-1 with TRBJ1-5; D uncertain. Germline CDR1 is MNHNS and CDR2 is SASEGT. With 2 bases removed from V and 10 bases from J, the gap between germline ends came to 9 bases. This CDR3 spans 12 amino acids. The CDR3 spells CASSERPHPQHF. The CDR3 nucleotides read TGTGCCAGCAGTGAAAGGCCCCATCCCCAGCATTTT.

V is TRBV7-3 and J is TRBJ2-3; D gene unclear. CDR1 is SGHTA and CDR2 is FQGTGA in the germline V gene. Trimming took 2 bases from V and 7 from J, leaving 25 bases between them. The CDR3 is 18 residues long. The CDR3 spells CASSLVEQQTNLLYTQYF. Here the CDR3 DNA reads TGTGCCAGCAGCTTAGTAGAACAGCAGACAAATCTACTATATACGCAGTATTTT.

The gene calls are TRBV5-1 and TRBJ2-3; perhaps TRBD2 as D (6 bases). The V gene lost 4 bases and the J gene lost 3 bases, with 12 bases spanning the gap. Germline V gives CDR1 SGHRS, CDR2 YFSETQ. The CDR3 is 14 residues long. The CDR3 bases are TGCGCCAGCAGCCTCGGGGGAGAGACAGATACGCAGTATTTT. It specifies CASSLGGETDTQYF.

The rearrangement uses TRBV14 and TRBJ2-7, with 8 bases that match TRBD1. After removal of 6 bases from V and 6 bases from J, the junction contained 13 bases not matched to a gene. Germline CDR1 SGHDN, CDR2 FVKESK. The CDR3 covers 15 residues. CDR3 DNA sequence: TGTGCCAGCAGTCGTCCCGGGACAGGCGTCCGCGAGCAGTACTTC. As protein: CASSRPGTGVREQYF.